This TCR beta chain was sequenced during a study of blood T cell repertoires in COVID-19. The wider study: Collection of acute and convalescent COVID-19 samples took place in the United States, Italy and Spain. Sources were T cells, B-cell-depleted T cells, or PBMCs; the material itself was cDNA or gDNA.

Authors' data handling: Estimated nucleated cell counts came from reference gene primer amplification. The repertoire was sequenced with immunoSEQ multiplex PCR; TCRdb's copy has only in-frame clones and lacks some. V and J calls and clone size come straight from that table; D and trimming were deduced from the DNA. The profile shows just over 300,000 clones, roughly 91% of them singletons. Trimming shortened V by 6 bases and J by 7 bases, and 13 bases separated the two germline ends. The germline V gene encodes CDR1 MNHEY and CDR2 SMNVEV (reference sequence). The CDR3 covers 14 residues. The source is a woman younger than 45 with COVID-19, enrolled during active disease. The chain uses TRBV27 and TRBJ1-6; a weak D match, TRBD1 (5 bases). The source material was peripheral blood. CDR3 protein: CASRNTGRNSPLHF. The CDR3 DNA sequence: TGTGCCAGCAGGAACACAGGCCGAAATTCACCCCTCCACTTT.